These 15 T cell receptor beta chains were sequenced from one sample in a study of cytomegalovirus exposure and HLA in healthy donors. The PCR was carried out with 60 Vbeta primers and 13 Jbeta primers. This table comes from immunoSEQ multiplex PCR, and its TCRdb copy is limited to in-frame clones, with some not included. The sample shows under 140,000 clones, about three quarters of them seen only once. Sequences were obtained from PBMCs. The receptors stem from an older woman in good health and CMV-seropositive.

The rearrangement joins TRBV12-5 to TRBJ2-3; D is perhaps TRBD1 (6 bases). There are 14 residues in the CDR3. The germline V gene has CDR1 LGHNT and CDR2 FRNRAP. Deletions cut 0 bases from V and 8 bases from J, with 12 bases between. CDR3 sequence (DNA): TGTGCTAGTGGTTTGGTACTAGGGGGTCGTACGCAGTATTTT. Protein sequence: CASGLVLGGRTQYF. Together with reference TRBV12-5 and TRBJ2-3, the CDR3 gives the full variable domain: DARVTQTPRHKVTEMGQEVTMRCQPILGHNTVFWYRQTMMQGLELLAYFRNRAPLDDSGMPKDRFSAEMPDATLATLKIQPSEPRDSAVYFCASGLVLGGRTQYFGPGTRLTVL.

The sample holds a few counts of this clone. The V gene is TRBV28, the J gene TRBJ2-3; D is unresolved. CDR3 length equals 11 residues. Germline-derived CDR1 and CDR2 are MDHEN and SYDVKM. V gave up 5 bases and J gave up 6 bases, with 6 bases separating them. For the CDR3, the DNA is TGTGCCAGCAGTCTGCGGGATACGCAGTATTTT. Protein sequence: CASSLRDTQYF.

The chain joins TRBV4-2 to TRBJ1-2; TRBD1 might be the D (5 bases). The V gene's germline CDR1 is LGHNA and CDR2 YNFKEQ. There are 15 residues in the CDR3. Trimming removed 1 base from V and 2 bases from J, with 11 bases in between. The CDR3, as DNA: TGTGCCAGCAGCCAAGTAGATACAGGAAACTATGGCTACACCTTC. Translating gives CASSQVDTGNYGYTF.

This chain uses TRBV7-9 with TRBJ1-3; no definite D call. Germline-derived CDR1 and CDR2 are SEHNR and FQNEAQ (reference sequence). The CDR3 has 16 residues. Trimming took 1 base from V and 0 from J, leaving 10 bases between them. This CDR3 is CASSLVSVVSGNTIYF. The CDR3 DNA is TGTGCCAGCAGCTTAGTGTCTGTCGTCTCTGGAAACACCATATATTTT.

The chain uses TRBV7-3 and TRBJ2-1; possibly TRBD2 for D (5 bases). CDR1 is SGHTA and CDR2 is FQGTGA in the germline V gene. Trimming left V 5 bases short and J 0 bases short, with 11 bases between. This CDR3 comprises 15 residues. The CDR3 region is CASSGEIGSYNEQFF. DNA of the CDR3: TGTGCCAGCAGCGGGGAGATAGGCTCCTACAATGAGCAGTTCTTC.

This rearrangement joins TRBV6-4 to TRBJ2-3, with 10 positions matching TRBD2. The CDR3 runs to 16 residues. CDR1 is MRHNA and CDR2 is SNTAGT in the germline V gene. The V gene end was trimmed by 3 bases and the J gene end by 3 bases; junction bases not matched to a gene: 6. The CDR3 sequence is CASSEAAGGFTDTQYF. The CDR3 nucleotides are TGTGCCAGCAGTGAGGCAGCGGGAGGGTTTACAGATACGCAGTATTTT.

The chain couples TRBV6-1 to TRBJ1-2, with a possible D match to TRBD1 (5 bases). CDR1 MNHNS and CDR2 SASEGT come from the germline V gene. Trimming cost V 4 bases and J 3 bases, with 9 bases left between them. This CDR3 contains 13 residues. CDR3 protein: CASSAQQDYGYTF. The CDR3 nucleotides read TGTGCCAGCAGTGCGCAACAGGACTATGGCTACACCTTC.

This sequence joins TRBV7-3 and TRBJ2-2, with 13 nucleotides matching TRBD2. The CDR3 loop spans 17 amino acids. Germline CDR1 and CDR2: SGHTA and FQGTGA. V dropped 0 bases and J dropped 8; count of bases not matched to a gene: 6. This CDR3 is CASSLTLTGLAGGELFF. CDR3 in DNA: TGTGCCAGCAGCTTAACGTTAACGGGACTAGCGGGAGGGGAGCTGTTTTTT. The complete variable domain, with remaining parts taken from reference TRBV7-3 and TRBJ2-2, reads GAGVSQTPSNKVTEKGKYVELRCDPISGHTALYWYRQSLGQGPEFLIYFQGTGAADDSGLPNDRFFAVRPEGSVSTLKIQRTERGDSAVYLCASSLTLTGLAGGELFFGEGSRLTVL.

The chain couples TRBV5-1 to TRBJ2-5, with a tentative D call TRBD2 (5 bases). V lost 3 bases to trimming and J lost 3 bases, with 9 bases between them. The CDR3 covers 13 residues. Germline V CDR1 and CDR2: SGHRS, YFSETQ. Here the CDR3 reads CASSSGLEETQYF. CDR3 DNA: TGCGCCAGCAGCTCTGGACTGGAAGAGACCCAGTACTTC.

This clone has only a few counts. This rearrangement joins TRBV7-8 to TRBJ2-4; 7 bases line up with TRBD2. The CDR3 is 18 amino acids. Germline CDR1 and CDR2: SGHVS and FQNEAQ. Trimming took 5 bases from V and 1 from J; bases not matched to a gene: 14. CDR3 amino acids: CASSPPLRLGGAKNIQYF. The CDR3 DNA sequence: TGTGCCAGCAGCCCTCCCCTGCGACTGGGGGGGGCCAAAAACATTCAGTACTTC.

This sequence joins TRBV28 and TRBJ1-6, with D uncertain. The CDR3 loop spans 12 amino acids. V lost 3 bases to trimming and J lost 12 bases, with 9 bases between them. The germline gives CDR1 MDHEN, CDR2 SYDVKM. The CDR3: CASSFRYRPLHF. DNA for the CDR3: TGTGCCAGCAGTTTCAGGTACCGACCCCTCCACTTT.

The gene calls are TRBV9 and TRBJ2-3; TRBD2 is a possible D gene (8 bases). In germline, CDR1 is SGDLS, CDR2 YYNGEE. The length of the CDR3 is 15 residues. V was trimmed by 4 bases and J by 3 bases, leaving 15 bases between them. CDR3 sequence reads: CASSKGASGTDTQYF. In DNA, the CDR3 is TGTGCCAGCAGCAAGGGGGCTAGCGGGACAGATACGCAGTATTTT.

The rearrangement uses TRBV7-9 and TRBJ2-5; TRBD2 is a possible D gene (5 bases). The CDR3 is made up of 12 amino acids. V lost 5 bases, J lost 7 bases, and 11 bases lay in between. Germline V gives CDR1 SEHNR, CDR2 FQNEAQ (reference sequence). The CDR3 loop is CASSRSRGTQYF. The DNA of the CDR3 is TGTGCCAGCAGCCGTTCCCGGGGGACCCAGTACTTC.

This chain connects TRBV2 to TRBJ1-5; possible D gene TRBD1, 5 bases. The length of the CDR3 is 11 residues. V lost 6 bases, J lost 6 bases, and 6 bases lay in between. The germline CDR1 and CDR2 sequences are SNHLY and FYNNEI. In nucleotides, the CDR3 is TGTGCCAGCAGCGACAGTCAGCCCCAGCATTTT. Translation gives CASSDSQPQHF.

The chain combines TRBV7-8 with TRBJ1-5; a possible D gene is TRBD1 (6 bases). Trimming pared 2 bases from V and 7 bases from J, leaving 18 bases between. This CDR3 is built from 16 residues. CDR1 is SGHVS, CDR2 FQNEAQ, per germline. The CDR3 sequence: CASSLLSVQGVQPQHF. Here the CDR3 DNA reads TGTGCCAGCAGCTTACTTTCGGTACAGGGAGTACAGCCCCAGCATTTT.